Presented here are 9 T cell receptor beta chains from one specimen sequenced in a study of OX40 agonist ivuxolimab in advanced cancers. The method was the immunoSEQ multiplex PCR assay. TCRdb holds this immuneACCESS table with in-frame rearrangements only. Some clones are missing; in checked studies, unresolved V genes explain under half, and the rest has no known cause. Within this sample are more than 100,000 clones, with approximately 90% of them counted one time only. The ten top clones hold 0.55% of the sample. The source was CD4+ or CD8+ T cells sorted from blood, collected in a trial of the OX40 agonist ivuxolimab. The receptors stem from an adult with an advanced solid tumor such as melanoma, head and neck, liver or kidney cancer.

V and J are TRBV9 and TRBJ2-5, with D perhaps matching TRBD2 (5 bases). The CDR3 spans 15 residues. V was clipped by 4 bases and J by 2 bases, with 15 bases between them. Germline values: CDR1 SGDLS, CDR2 YYNGEE. For the CDR3, the DNA is TGTGCCAGCAGCACTGGACTGACCCCGCAAGAGACCCAGTACTTC. Translation gives CASSTGLTPQETQYF.

The DNA for the CDR3 is TGTGCCAGCCTGAGGACGGGGGGGCCATTTGAGCAGTTCTTC. It codes for CASLRTGGPFEQFF. This rearrangement joins TRBV25-1 to TRBJ2-1; 8 nucleotides match TRBD2. J lost 9 bases, V lost 8 bases, and 12 bases had no gene match. Looked up from germline, CDR1 is MGHDK and CDR2 is SYGVNS. The CDR3 consists of 14 residues.

The J gene is TRBJ2-2, the V gene TRBV11-2, with TRBD2 identical over 14 bases. Germline-derived CDR1 and CDR2 are SGHAT and FQNNGV. The CDR3 extends over 15 amino acids. The V and J ends lost 5 bases and 6 bases, in that order; junction bases with no gene match: 2. CDR3 sequence: CASSPGLAGAGELFF. In DNA, the CDR3 is TGTGCCAGCAGCCCGGGACTAGCGGGGGCCGGGGAGCTGTTTTTT.

The chain carries TRBV28 and TRBJ1-3; no clear D gene. The germline CDR1 and CDR2 sequences are MDHEN and SYDVKM. The CDR3 consists of 13 residues. V was pared by 6 bases and J by 2 bases, with 8 bases between. CDR3 DNA: TGTGCCAGCAGGCCACACGCTGGAAACACCATATATTTT. This sequence encodes CASRPHAGNTIYF. Based on the CDR3 plus reference TRBV28 and TRBJ1-3, the full variable domain is DVKVTQSSRYLVKRTGEKVFLECVQDMDHENMFWYRQDPGLGLRLIYFSYDVKMKEKGDIPEGYSVSREKKERFSLILESASTNQTSMYLCASRPHAGNTIYFGEGSWLTVV.

This chain uses TRBV18 with TRBJ1-4, with D perhaps TRBD1 (6 bases). This CDR3 spans 15 amino acids. V lost 0 bases and J lost 4, with 9 bases in between. The V gene's germline CDR1 is KGHSH and CDR2 LQKENI. CDR3 region: CASSPPGHGNEKLFF. DNA for the CDR3: TGTGCCAGCTCACCACCGGGACATGGTAATGAAAAACTGTTTTTT.

The chain recombines TRBV7-2 with TRBJ2-1, with D unclear. CDR3 length: 15 residues. The V gene's germline CDR1 is SGHTA and CDR2 FQGNSA. The V gene lost 2 bases and the J gene lost 5 bases, with 13 bases spanning the gap. CDR3 loop: CASSLSGLANNEQFF. The CDR3 region has the DNA TGTGCCAGCAGCTTATCCGGGCTCGCCAACAATGAGCAGTTCTTC.

The chain carries TRBV6-5 and TRBJ1-6; D might be TRBD1 (5 bases). This CDR3 is built from 15 residues. The germline V and J ends were trimmed by 5 bases and 10 bases, with 18 bases remaining between them. Germline V gene data show CDR1 as MNHEY and CDR2 as SVGAGI. In DNA, the CDR3 is TGTGCCAGCAGTAGGGGACGGCGGGGCCAGTCACCCCTCCACTTT. It is translated as CASSRGRRGQSPLHF.

V gene TRBV29-1 combines with J gene TRBJ2-2; TRBD2 matches 11 bases. The CDR3 sequence is 14 residues long. The junction had 5 bases not matched to a gene; V was cut back by 7 bases and J by 4 bases. CDR1 is SQVTM, CDR2 ANQGSEA, per germline. This CDR3 reads CSGRGLAGTGELFF. The CDR3 DNA is TGCAGCGGACGAGGACTAGCGGGCACCGGGGAGCTGTTTTTT.

In its sample, this clone was seen once. The rearrangement links TRBV7-2 to TRBJ2-2, with D uncertain. CDR1 and CDR2 from the germline V gene are SGHTA and FQGNSA. CDR3 length: 12 amino acids. V dropped 1 base and J dropped 7 bases, with 4 bases sitting between them. CDR3 nucleotides: TGTGCCAGCAGCTTAGATCGCGGGGAGCTGTTTTTT. It specifies CASSLDRGELFF.